This T cell receptor beta chain was captured by sequencing in a study of vaccination effects on CD4 cells after COVID-19 (dated by TCRdb to 2021 to 2024). Regarding the research as a whole: Across the study, the median time from the second dose to post-vaccine sampling was 72 days (range 14 to 241). The study compared SARS-CoV-2 spike-specific CD4+ TCR repertoires before and after mRNA vaccination in COVID-19 convalescent patients and infection-naive vaccine recipients. The full study included fewer than eleven COVID-19 convalescent patients and several SARS-CoV-2-naive healthy vaccine recipients. In the study, cultures from other donors were sequenced using the Oncomine TCR Beta short-read assay on an Illumina iSeq 100.

Concerning this clone: Its recognized antigen is unknown. No much larger clonotype is one base removed from it; base qualities were not supplied.

The ViraFEST assay stimulated PBMC with viral peptide pools and then used TCR sequencing to identify antigen-specific CD4+ T cell clonotypes by expansion. After approximately eleven days of culture, CD4+ T cells were isolated with the EasySep CD4+ T cell isolation kit. Each participant received two doses of an mRNA SARS-CoV-2 vaccine, either BNT162b2 or mRNA-1273. None of the healthy vaccine recipients had a prior SARS-CoV-2 infection, which was confirmed by nucleocapsid antibody tests that came back negative both before and after vaccination. Each well held two million PBMC cultured in IMDM containing approximately 5.3% human AB serum, roughly 9.6 IU/ml IL-2 and gentamicin, along with roughly 10 ug/ml peptides. On days 3 and 7, half of the culture medium was replaced with fresh IL-2-containing medium. Each peptide stimulation condition was cultured in triplicate wells unless otherwise noted. PBMC were separated from whole blood using Ficoll-Paque Plus gradient centrifugation and were then either cryopreserved at -140C or used fresh. The overlapping peptide pools covered the spike proteins of SARS-CoV-2 as well as those of the common cold coronaviruses HCoV-NL63, HCoV-OC43 and HCoV-229E. The QIAamp micro DNA kit was used to extract genomic DNA from the cultured CD4+ T cells.

Taken from cysteine to phenylalanine, the CDR3 has 16 residues. This entry keeps only the CDR3 DNA: 48 bases, framed from base 1. The CDR1 and CDR2 encoded by the germline V gene (reference sequence) are SGHKS and YYEKEE. V lost 4 bases and J lost 0 bases; the stretch between them is 15 bases long. The library came from the immunoSEQ multiplex PCR assay. TCR beta CDR3 sequencing was performed on DNA from the cultured, isolated CD4+ T cells. The authors' pipeline ran thus. Non-productive TCR sequences were removed and reads were trimmed to the CDR3 region, keeping CDR3s of at least 7 amino acids. The MANAFEST web app was used to identify antigen-specific clonotypes by comparing expansion in peptide wells with expansion in reference cultures. For clones to be considered positive, expansion at FDR<0.05 versus reference and all other wells, an odds ratio above 5, and a frequency above 0.1% in two replicate wells were required. Cross-reactive clonotypes were defined as significantly expanded in SARS-CoV-2 spike wells and in at least one common cold coronavirus spike condition. CDR3 similarity was assessed by Levenshtein distance using the stringdist R package, and unrooted trees were constructed with ape in R 3.6.1. Sourced from immuneACCESS, this table was stored by TCRdb with only in-frame sequences that have V and J called. A share of the clones is absent; for the studies checked, an unresolved V gene accounts for under half, and the remainder has no known explanation. The DNA gave D and trimming, while V, J and clone size come from that table. The sample table holds roughly 59,000 clones, of which around 82% were seen once. The ten biggest clones cover less than 2.5% of the sample.

Study-level results and caveats: Only a small number of convalescent patients were included, and no early post-infection timepoints were available, which limited the study. Marked clonal contraction was observed in both infection-induced and vaccine-induced clones at late post-vaccination timepoints, consistent with waning T cell responses. In healthy vaccine recipients, vaccine-induced clones were almost all SARS-CoV-2 mono-reactive, with only 1 of 255 being cross-reactive with common cold coronaviruses.

This chain is built from TRBV5-5 and TRBJ2-3; perhaps TRBD1 is the D gene, with 5 bases matching. The starting material was CD4+ T cells from PBMCs cultured with HCoV-OC43 spike peptides, obtained after COVID-19 vaccination. The intended sense of this specimen's cell subset or site label: HCoV-OC43 spike overlapping peptide pool stimulation. This TCR was sampled from a human donor who received a COVID-19 vaccine. In nucleotides, the sequence is TGTGCCAGCAGCCCTCACCAGGGAAGGAGCACAGATACGCAGTATTTT. Its protein product is CASSPHQGRSTDTQYF.